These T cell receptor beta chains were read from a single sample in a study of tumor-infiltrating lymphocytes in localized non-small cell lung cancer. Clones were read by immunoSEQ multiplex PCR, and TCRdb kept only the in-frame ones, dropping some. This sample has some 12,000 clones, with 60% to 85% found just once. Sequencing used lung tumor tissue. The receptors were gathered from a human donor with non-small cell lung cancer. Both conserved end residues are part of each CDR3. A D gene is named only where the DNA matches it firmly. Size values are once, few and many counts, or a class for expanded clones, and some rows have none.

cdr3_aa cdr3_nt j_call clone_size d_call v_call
CASSFHESSYEQYF TGTGCCAGCAGTTTCCACGAAAGCTCCTACGAGCAGTACTTC TRBJ2-7 once - TRBV6-6
CAYSSSGGSDTQYF TGTGCCTACAGTAGTAGCGGGGGGTCAGATACGCAGTATTTT TRBJ2-3 - TRBD2 TRBV25-1
CASSPPGVGTEAFF TGTGCCAGCTCACCACCGGGCGTGGGCACTGAAGCTTTCTTT TRBJ1-1 once - TRBV18
CASSITRQGFYTF TGTGCCAGTAGTATTACTCGGCAGGGGTTCTACACCTTC TRBJ1-2 - - TRBV19
CASSLVQVAGWNNEQFF TGTGCCAGCAGCTTAGTACAAGTTGCGGGGTGGAACAATGAGCAGTTCTTC TRBJ2-1 - - TRBV7-8
CASGQTGYGDTEAFF TGTGCTAGTGGTCAAACAGGGTATGGTGACACTGAAGCTTTCTTT TRBJ1-1 - - TRBV12-5
CASSAGTWGYTF TGTGCCAGCAGCGCCGGGACATGGGGCTACACCTTC TRBJ1-2 - - TRBV2
CATSRGEDRRQETQYF TGTGCCACCAGCAGAGGGGAGGACAGAAGACAAGAGACCCAGTACTTC TRBJ2-5 - - TRBV15
CASSQEQGWDTQYF TGTGCCAGCAGCCAAGAACAGGGCTGGGATACGCAGTATTTT TRBJ2-3 - - TRBV4-2
CASSYPDRNSNTEAFF TGTGCCAGCAGTTATCCGGATAGAAACTCGAACACTGAAGCTTTCTTT TRBJ1-1 - - TRBV5-4
CASRPGPRSGNTIYF TGTGCCAGCAGGCCGGGCCCCAGGTCTGGAAACACCATATATTTT TRBJ1-3 - - TRBV5-4
CASSLQVRGQPSYGYTF TGTGCCAGCAGCTTGCAGGTCAGGGGACAACCCTCCTATGGCTACACCTTC TRBJ1-2 - - TRBV7-2
CASSEGPGYNSPLHF TGTGCCAGCAGTGAGGGTCCGGGCTATAATTCACCCCTCCACTTT TRBJ1-6 once - TRBV7-2
CASSPTPGTFNTEAFF TGCGCCAGCAGCCCGACCCCCGGGACATTCAACACTGAAGCTTTCTTT TRBJ1-1 - - TRBV5-1
CASSRRDRVDYGYTF TGTGCCAGCAGTCGCCGGGACAGGGTAGACTATGGCTACACCTTC TRBJ1-2 - TRBD1 TRBV28
CASSEGGTGNTEAFF TGTGCCAGCAGTGAAGGTGGGACAGGGAACACTGAAGCTTTCTTT TRBJ1-1 - TRBD1 TRBV6-1
CASSLGVSGEDEKLFF TGTGCCAGCAGCTTAGGTGTGTCAGGGGAGGATGAAAAACTGTTTTTT TRBJ1-4 - - TRBV7-9
CASSYSGRSGNTIYF TGTGCCAGCAGCTACTCAGGCCGCTCTGGAAACACCATATATTTT TRBJ1-3 - - TRBV7-9
CASRQGGRETQYF TGTGCCAGCAGGCAGGGCGGCCGAGAGACCCAGTACTTC TRBJ2-5 once - TRBV28
CAISESAGGYNEQFF TGTGCCATCAGTGAGTCTGCAGGGGGCTACAATGAGCAGTTCTTC TRBJ2-1 - TRBD1 TRBV10-3
CASSRTPQTNNEQFF TGTGCCAGCAGCCGGACTCCGCAAACAAACAATGAGCAGTTCTTC TRBJ2-1 - - TRBV7-6
CASGRASYEQYF TGTGCCAGCGGGAGGGCCTCCTACGAGCAGTACTTC TRBJ2-7 once TRBD2 TRBV7-2
CASSLDRVGGGYTF TGTGCCAGCAGCTTAGACAGGGTAGGCGGTGGCTACACCTTC TRBJ1-2 - - TRBV7-8
CASSLDERLVGLDEQFF TGTGCCAGCAGCTTAGACGAGAGACTAGTGGGGTTGGATGAGCAGTTCTTC TRBJ2-1 - - TRBV11-3
CASSLGPREGGYTF TGTGCCAGCAGCCTTGGGCCCAGGGAAGGTGGCTACACCTTC TRBJ1-2 - - TRBV13
CASSESSLSTDTQYF TGCGCCAGCAGTGAGTCCTCACTCAGCACAGATACGCAGTATTTT TRBJ2-3 - - TRBV10-1
CASSASIQGRETQYF TGTGCCAGCAGCGCGAGTATACAGGGTCGGGAGACCCAGTACTTC TRBJ2-5 - - TRBV9
CASVPGRVSYNEQFF TGTGCCAGCGTGCCGGGGCGAGTCTCCTACAATGAGCAGTTCTTC TRBJ2-1 - - TRBV7-9
CASKGGLKLSGANVLTF TGTGCCAGTAAGGGGGGGTTGAAACTCTCTGGGGCCAACGTCCTGACTTTC TRBJ2-6 - - TRBV19
CASAKQGETQYF TGTGCCAGCGCAAAACAGGGGGAGACCCAGTACTTC TRBJ2-5 once TRBD1 TRBV11-2
CASSLRDSRFGVTGELFF TGTGCCAGCAGCTTAAGGGACAGCCGATTTGGGGTCACCGGGGAGCTGTTTTTT TRBJ2-2 - TRBD1 TRBV7-9
CASSRDRRGSYEQYF TGTGCCAGCAGCCGGGACAGGAGAGGGTCCTACGAGCAGTACTTC TRBJ2-7 - TRBD1 TRBV6-5
CATSRGSRQYGYTF TGTGCCACCAGCAGGGGCTCCCGGCAGTATGGCTACACCTTC TRBJ1-2 - - TRBV15
CASRGEGLTEAFF TGTGCCTCCCGGGGGGAAGGGCTCACTGAAGCTTTCTTT TRBJ1-1 - - TRBV7-9
CSVGQTGGQPQHF TGCAGCGTTGGACAAACAGGGGGTCAGCCCCAGCATTTT TRBJ1-5 - TRBD1 TRBV29-1
CASRSGGPYNEQFF TGTGCCAGCAGATCCGGGGGACCCTACAATGAGCAGTTCTTC TRBJ2-1 few - TRBV7-9
CASSLVRPGPVTGELFF TGCGCCAGCAGCTTGGTCCGTCCGGGACCTGTAACCGGGGAGCTGTTTTTT TRBJ2-2 - - TRBV5-1
CASSLRAGGADTQYF TGCGCCAGCAGCTTGAGAGCGGGAGGGGCAGATACGCAGTATTTT TRBJ2-3 - TRBD2 TRBV5-1
CASSRHGGPTNEKLFF TGTGCCAGTAGCCGACACGGGGGACCGACTAATGAAAAACTGTTTTTT TRBJ1-4 - - TRBV19
CAWSVGETQYF TGTGCCTGGAGTGTAGGAGAGACCCAGTACTTC TRBJ2-5 - - TRBV30
CASSLQEWDNEQFF TGTGCCAGCAGCCTACAGGAGTGGGACAATGAGCAGTTCTTC TRBJ2-1 - - TRBV7-7
CASSPQTGGTASQYF TGTGCCAGTAGTCCCCAGACAGGGGGGACAGCGAGCCAGTACTTC TRBJ2-5 - TRBD1 TRBV19
CASSPYVSSGANVLTF TGTGCCAGCAGCCCATACGTGAGCTCTGGGGCCAACGTCCTGACTTTC TRBJ2-6 - - TRBV9
CASSLAGSGAYEQYF TGTGCCAGCAGCTTGGCGGGTAGCGGAGCCTACGAGCAGTACTTC TRBJ2-7 - - TRBV5-4
CASSPGYEQFF TGTGCCAGCTCGCCTGGGTATGAGCAGTTCTTC TRBJ2-1 few - TRBV18
CASSLFSSGSSYEQYF TGTGCCAGCAGTCTCTTCTCTAGCGGTAGCTCCTACGAGCAGTACTTC TRBJ2-7 - TRBD2 TRBV2
CASSRGLAGGPTGELFF TGCGCCAGCAGCCGGGGACTAGCGGGAGGGCCCACCGGGGAGCTGTTTTTT TRBJ2-2 - TRBD2 TRBV5-1
CASPAGVRSEQFF TGTGCCAGCCCAGCGGGGGTGAGAAGTGAGCAGTTCTTC TRBJ2-1 - TRBD2 TRBV2
CASSTDRGSAEQYF TGTGCCAGCAGCACGGACAGGGGAAGTGCAGAGCAGTACTTC TRBJ2-7 few TRBD1 TRBV28
CASNGENSYNSPLHF TGTGCCAGCAACGGGGAGAACTCCTATAATTCACCCCTCCACTTT TRBJ1-6 - - TRBV6-1
CASSVYGGDGTQYF TGTGCCAGCAGCGTATATGGGGGCGACGGGACCCAGTACTTC TRBJ2-5 - - TRBV9
CASSFTSGVYNEQFF TGCGCCAGCAGCTTTACTAGCGGGGTTTACAATGAGCAGTTCTTC TRBJ2-1 few TRBD2 TRBV5-1
CASGYRGNTEAFF TGTGCCAGCGGATACAGGGGGAACACTGAAGCTTTCTTT TRBJ1-1 - TRBD1 TRBV6-6
CASSLPDSLYEQYF TGTGCCAGCAGTTTGCCGGACTCCTTATACGAGCAGTACTTC TRBJ2-7 - - TRBV28
CASSAYRVRSEKLFF TGTGCCAGCAGCGCTTACAGGGTACGGAGTGAAAAACTGTTTTTT TRBJ1-4 - - TRBV7-9